These T cell receptor beta chains were read from a single sample in a study of shared clonotypes between healthy human individuals. Assay: immunoSEQ multiplex PCR; the TCRdb copy retains only in-frame clones and omits some. Of 1,500,000 or so clones in the sample, roughly 97% are singletons; the top ten hold over 1%. The sequencing input was naive CD4+ T cells sorted from blood. These receptors came from a man aged 25 to 40 in good health. The CDR3 runs from the conserved cysteine through the conserved F or W. Fields, in order: J gene, clone size, V gene, D gene, CDR3 protein, CDR3 DNA. D genes are given only for firm matches. Not every row has a clone size; where given, it reads once, few, many or a size class.

j_call: TRBJ1-4
clone_size: NA
v_call: TRBV9
d_call: NA
cdr3_aa: CASSPRGRASTNEKLFF
cdr3_nt: TGTGCCAGCAGCCCCCGGGGCAGGGCATCAACTAATGAAAAACTGTTTTTT

j_call: TRBJ2-5
clone_size: NA
v_call: TRBV18
d_call: NA
cdr3_aa: CASSPPGLFETQYF
cdr3_nt: TGTGCCAGCTCACCACCGGGGCTCTTCGAGACCCAGTACTTC

j_call: TRBJ2-2
clone_size: NA
v_call: TRBV28
d_call: NA
cdr3_aa: CASSRPGDGELFF
cdr3_nt: TGTGCCAGCAGCCGACCAGGAGATGGGGAGCTGTTTTTT

j_call: TRBJ1-4
clone_size: NA
v_call: TRBV7-2
d_call: NA
cdr3_aa: CASSLTRATNEKLFF
cdr3_nt: TGTGCCAGCAGCTTAACCCGGGCAACTAATGAAAAACTGTTTTTT

j_call: TRBJ1-1
clone_size: NA
v_call: TRBV2
d_call: NA
cdr3_aa: CASRTRAMNTEAFF
cdr3_nt: TGTGCCAGCCGGACACGGGCCATGAACACTGAAGCTTTCTTT

j_call: TRBJ2-7
clone_size: NA
v_call: TRBV2
d_call: TRBD2
cdr3_aa: CASSDGGLAGSSSSYEQYF
cdr3_nt: TGTGCCAGCAGTGACGGAGGACTAGCGGGTAGCTCCAGCTCCTACGAGCAGTACTTC

j_call: TRBJ2-1
clone_size: NA
v_call: TRBV29-1
d_call: NA
cdr3_aa: CSALGAPYNEQFF
cdr3_nt: TGCAGCGCCCTAGGTGCTCCCTACAATGAGCAGTTCTTC

j_call: TRBJ2-7
clone_size: NA
v_call: TRBV7-9
d_call: NA
cdr3_aa: CALGEMAYEQYF
cdr3_nt: TGTGCCTTGGGGGAAATGGCCTACGAGCAGTACTTC

j_call: TRBJ2-5
clone_size: NA
v_call: TRBV5-1
d_call: TRBD1
cdr3_aa: CASSSPTGGAETQYF
cdr3_nt: TGCGCCAGCAGCTCGCCCACAGGGGGCGCGGAGACCCAGTACTTC

j_call: TRBJ2-7
clone_size: NA
v_call: TRBV5-1
d_call: NA
cdr3_aa: CASSHQEGYEQYF
cdr3_nt: TGCGCCAGCAGCCATCAGGAGGGTTACGAGCAGTACTTC

j_call: TRBJ2-5
clone_size: once
v_call: TRBV7-9
d_call: TRBD2
cdr3_aa: CASSLVLSGLAGRSQYF
cdr3_nt: TGTGCCAGCAGCTTAGTCCTGTCGGGACTAGCGGGACGATCCCAGTACTTC

j_call: TRBJ2-1
clone_size: NA
v_call: TRBV7-9
d_call: TRBD1
cdr3_aa: CASRTQGDGEQFF
cdr3_nt: TGTGCCAGCAGAACACAGGGGGATGGTGAGCAGTTCTTC

j_call: TRBJ2-1
clone_size: NA
v_call: TRBV7-2
d_call: TRBD2
cdr3_aa: CASSLVSTSGSNEQFF
cdr3_nt: TGTGCCAGCAGCTTAGTCAGCACTAGCGGGAGCAATGAGCAGTTCTTC

j_call: TRBJ2-1
clone_size: NA
v_call: TRBV27
d_call: TRBD2
cdr3_aa: CASSPPLGREGYNEQFF
cdr3_nt: TGTGCCAGCAGTCCCCCCCTTGGAAGGGAGGGGTACAATGAGCAGTTCTTC

j_call: TRBJ2-1
clone_size: NA
v_call: TRBV28
d_call: NA
cdr3_aa: CASSLAGPVNEQFF
cdr3_nt: TGTGCCAGCAGTTTAGCGGGACCCGTAAATGAGCAGTTCTTC

j_call: TRBJ2-3
clone_size: NA
v_call: TRBV12-5
d_call: NA
cdr3_aa: CASGLEGPTDTQYF
cdr3_nt: TGTGCTAGTGGTTTGGAGGGGCCCACAGATACGCAGTATTTT

j_call: TRBJ2-7
clone_size: NA
v_call: TRBV5-1
d_call: NA
cdr3_aa: CASSLGLEVSYEQYF
cdr3_nt: TGCGCCAGCAGCTTGGGACTAGAAGTTTCCTACGAGCAGTACTTC

j_call: TRBJ2-2
clone_size: NA
v_call: TRBV5-1
d_call: NA
cdr3_aa: CASRFIGNSNTGELFF
cdr3_nt: TGCGCCAGCAGATTTATAGGAAACTCGAACACCGGGGAGCTGTTTTTT

j_call: TRBJ2-7
clone_size: NA
v_call: TRBV5-4
d_call: TRBD2
cdr3_aa: CASSFGLAGLYEQYF
cdr3_nt: TGTGCCAGCAGCTTTGGTCTAGCGGGACTCTACGAGCAGTACTTC

j_call: TRBJ2-2
clone_size: NA
v_call: TRBV9
d_call: NA
cdr3_aa: CASSVAPVTNTGELFF
cdr3_nt: TGTGCCAGCAGCGTAGCTCCCGTTACAAACACCGGGGAGCTGTTTTTT

j_call: TRBJ1-5
clone_size: NA
v_call: TRBV19
d_call: NA
cdr3_aa: CASSIDLGRYNQPQHF
cdr3_nt: TGTGCCAGTAGTATAGATCTAGGCCGCTACAATCAGCCCCAGCATTTT

j_call: TRBJ1-1
clone_size: NA
v_call: TRBV19
d_call: TRBD1
cdr3_aa: CASSARTGVTEAFF
cdr3_nt: TGTGCCAGTAGTGCTAGGACAGGGGTGACTGAAGCTTTCTTT

j_call: TRBJ2-7
clone_size: NA
v_call: TRBV29-1
d_call: TRBD2
cdr3_aa: CSVLRGGSSYEQYF
cdr3_nt: TGCAGCGTCCTCCGGGGCGGGAGCTCCTACGAGCAGTACTTC

j_call: TRBJ1-1
clone_size: NA
v_call: TRBV2
d_call: TRBD1
cdr3_aa: CASNLDRANTEAFF
cdr3_nt: TGTGCCAGCAATCTCGACAGGGCGAACACTGAAGCTTTCTTT

j_call: TRBJ2-5
clone_size: NA
v_call: TRBV11-3
d_call: TRBD1
cdr3_aa: CASSLGGQGWRETQYF
cdr3_nt: TGTGCCAGCAGCTTAGGCGGACAGGGATGGCGGGAGACCCAGTACTTC

j_call: TRBJ2-3
clone_size: few
v_call: TRBV9
d_call: NA
cdr3_aa: CASSVDSSTDTQYF
cdr3_nt: TGTGCCAGCAGCGTAGATTCTAGCACAGATACGCAGTATTTT

j_call: TRBJ2-1
clone_size: once
v_call: TRBV18
d_call: TRBD1
cdr3_aa: CASSQRTGGYNEQFF
cdr3_nt: TGTGCCAGCTCACAAAGGACAGGGGGGTACAATGAGCAGTTCTTC

j_call: TRBJ2-7
clone_size: NA
v_call: TRBV28
d_call: TRBD2
cdr3_aa: CASRQPGLADYEQYF
cdr3_nt: TGTGCCAGCAGACAACCGGGACTAGCCGACTACGAGCAGTACTTC

j_call: TRBJ2-1
clone_size: NA
v_call: TRBV28
d_call: NA
cdr3_aa: CASSLLGAEQFF
cdr3_nt: TGTGCCAGCAGTTTGCTCGGGGCTGAGCAGTTCTTC

j_call: TRBJ2-7
clone_size: NA
v_call: TRBV27
d_call: NA
cdr3_aa: CASSLSPGPIYEQYF
cdr3_nt: TGTGCCAGCAGTTTATCACCGGGACCGATCTACGAGCAGTACTTC